This T cell receptor beta chain was captured in a study of breast tumors, draining lymph nodes, adjacent tissues. Study results and limitations: Tumors had less TCR diversity than lymph nodes, more than nontumor tissue. Luminal-like breast cancer showed significantly higher tumor–nontumor repertoire similarity than basal-like. The data were judged consistent with most tumor T cells coming from lymph node and expanding in tumor. That most tumor T cells come from lymph nodes remained unproven.

This CDR3 is built from 14 residues. From germline, CDR1 is SNHLY and CDR2 FYNNEI. Trimming shortened V by 7 bases and J by 4 bases, and 16 bases separated the two germline ends. This clonotype was picked up many times. Its antigen is unknown. From the multiplex PCR reads, TCRdb called clonotypes with MiXCR, one entry per CDR3 protein. Among about 35,000 distinct CDR3 sequences listed, approximately 37% were seen once. This rearrangement joins TRBV2 to TRBJ2-5; D is possibly TRBD2 (5 bases). The source of this sequence is a female donor with breast cancer. Some clones in this sample may be carry-over from other donors' samples. Sequencing used breast tumor tissue. For the CDR3, the DNA is TGTGCCAGCACCTTGGGCGGGTTGGTAGAGACCCAGTACTTC. Translation gives CASTLGGLVETQYF.